This is a list of T cell receptor beta chains from one sample in a study of T cell responses to AZD1222 COVID-19 vaccine. Generated by immunoSEQ multiplex PCR, the TCRdb table keeps only in-frame clones and is missing some. The sample records more than 100,000 clones, around 87% being singletons. This specimen was peripheral blood, taken 28 days after the second AZD1222 dose. These receptor sequences come from an adult who received the AZD1222 COVID-19 vaccine. Each CDR3 is given with its conserved first and last residue. Each record gives: V gene, clone size, D gene, CDR3 length, J gene, CDR3 DNA, CDR3 protein. A D gene is named only where the DNA matches it firmly. Where a row states a size, it is once, few, many or the class of an expanded clone; other rows omit it.

TRBV6-2/TRBV6-3	NA	TRBD2	17	TRBJ2-3	TGTGCCAGCAGTTGGACTAGCGGTCCCCTCAGCACAGATACGCAGTATTTT	CASSWTSGPLSTDTQYF
TRBV4-3	few	NA	16	TRBJ1-2	TGCGCCAGCAGCCAAGATCGGGGAGGGCGCCTCTATGGCTACACCTTC	CASSQDRGGRLYGYTF
TRBV7-3	NA	NA	13	TRBJ2-1	TGTGCCAGCAGCCCCGCTAGCTACAATGAGCAGTTCTTC	CASSPASYNEQFF
TRBV6-5	NA	TRBD2	15	TRBJ2-2	TGTGCCAGCAGTCGGACTAGCGGGGCTGGCGGGGAGCTGTTTTTT	CASSRTSGAGGELFF
TRBV7-9	NA	NA	17	TRBJ2-7	TGTGCCAGCAGCTACGAAGAACCTCTATCCCAACCCTACGAGCAGTACTTC	CASSYEEPLSQPYEQYF
TRBV7-7	NA	NA	15	TRBJ2-5	TGTGCTAGCAGCCCCCGGGACTCGAGCACGAAGACCCAGTACTTC	CASSPRDSSTKTQYF
TRBV25-1	NA	NA	13	TRBJ1-1	TGTGCCAGCAAAGGGGACGGGAACACTGAAGCTTTCTTT	CASKGDGNTEAFF
TRBV29-1	NA	NA	14	TRBJ2-7	TGCAGCGTTGTTATTAGCGCAAACTCCTACGAGCAGTACTTC	CSVVISANSYEQYF
TRBV2	NA	NA	15	TRBJ1-6	TGTGCCAGCAGCCCGCGGGGGCTTGGGAATTCACCCCTCCACTTT	CASSPRGLGNSPLHF
TRBV7-2	NA	NA	14	TRBJ2-7	TGTGCCAGCAGCTTAGTCGGGACGGTAAACGAGCAGTACTTC	CASSLVGTVNEQYF
TRBV24-1	once	NA	13	TRBJ1-2	TGTGCCACCAGTGATACATCCACCGGTGGCTACACCTTC	CATSDTSTGGYTF
TRBV10-3	NA	NA	14	TRBJ2-7	TGTGCCATCAGTGAGTTGCCGGGGGTTGGCGAGCAGTACTTC	CAISELPGVGEQYF
TRBV19	NA	TRBD2	12	TRBJ2-1	TGTGCCAGTAGTGGCAATCTAGCGGAGAAGTTCTTC	CASSGNLAEKFF
TRBV7-2	NA	TRBD1	16	TRBJ1-6	TGTGCCAGCAGTTTCGGACAGGGGGCTGACAATTCACCCCTCCACTTT	CASSFGQGADNSPLHF
TRBV19	NA	NA	13	TRBJ1-1	TGTGCCAGTAGTATCTCGGCACAAACTGAAGCTTTCTTT	CASSISAQTEAFF
TRBV9	once	NA	15	TRBJ1-3	TGTGCCAGCCAGACAGGAGCCGGCTCTGGAAACACCATATATTTT	CASQTGAGSGNTIYF
TRBV7-3	NA	NA	13	TRBJ2-5	TGTGCCAGCAGCTTTTCCGGGCAAGAGACCCAGTACTTC	CASSFSGQETQYF
TRBV19	NA	TRBD1	18	TRBJ2-2	TGTGCCAGTAGTATAGACAAACAGGGGTGGGGAAACACCGGGGAGCTGTTTTTT	CASSIDKQGWGNTGELFF
TRBV14	NA	NA	16	TRBJ2-1	TGTGCCAGCAGCCAAGGTCGGCGGGGACACTACAATGAGCAGTTCTTC	CASSQGRRGHYNEQFF
TRBV29-1	NA	NA	13	TRBJ1-2	TGCAGCGTCTCGTCAGGGACTAACTATGGCTACACCTTC	CSVSSGTNYGYTF
TRBV28	once	NA	14	TRBJ1-1	TGTGCCAGCAGGTTCCAGGGGAGGAACACTGAAGCTTTCTTT	CASRFQGRNTEAFF
TRBV2	NA	TRBD2	15	TRBJ2-1	TGTGCCAGCAGTTGGACTAGCGGGGGGGCACACGAGCAGTTCTTC	CASSWTSGGAHEQFF
TRBV3-1/TRBV3-2	NA	NA	17	TRBJ1-3	TGTGCCAGCAGCCAAGATTCAATGCGAGGCTCTGGAAACACCATATATTTT	CASSQDSMRGSGNTIYF
TRBV5-1	NA	TRBD1	15	TRBJ1-2	TGCGCCAGCAGCTGGAGTCCGGGACAGGGATTAGGCTACACCTTC	CASSWSPGQGLGYTF
TRBV4-1	NA	TRBD1	18	TRBJ1-4	TGCGCCAGCAGCCACCGGACAGGGGGAGACCCAACTAATGAAAAACTGTTTTTT	CASSHRTGGDPTNEKLFF
TRBV15	NA	TRBD2	17	TRBJ2-2	TGTGCCACCAGCAGAGGGGATAGCGGGGGACTCACCGGGGAGCTGTTTTTT	CATSRGDSGGLTGELFF
TRBV28	NA	NA	14	TRBJ1-3	TGTGCCAGCAGTCCTCCAGGGGAAGGAAACACCATATATTTT	CASSPPGEGNTIYF
TRBV7-2	NA	TRBD1	15	TRBJ1-6	TGTGCCAGCAGCTCGGGACAGCGAAGGGGTTCACCCCTCCACTTT	CASSSGQRRGSPLHF
TRBV2	NA	TRBD1	16	TRBJ1-5	TGTGCCAGTCGGCCGGACAGGCCGGGCTGGAATCAGCCCCAGCATTTT	CASRPDRPGWNQPQHF
TRBV5-1	NA	NA	16	TRBJ1-1	TGCGCCAGCAGCTTGGAGCCGGGGTCGATGAACACTGAAGCTTTCTTT	CASSLEPGSMNTEAFF
TRBV18	NA	NA	16	TRBJ1-1	TGTGCCAGCTCACCAGGACAGTCGGTCATGAACACTGAAGCTTTCTTT	CASSPGQSVMNTEAFF
TRBV29-1	NA	NA	14	TRBJ2-1	TGCAGCGTTAGAAGGGGTGGGCCCACCAATGAGCAGTTCTTC	CSVRRGGPTNEQFF
TRBV5-1	NA	TRBD1	14	TRBJ1-1	TGCGCCAGCAGCTTGGAGGGGGACAGGGGAGGCGCTTTCTTT	CASSLEGDRGGAFF
TRBV7-9	NA	NA	15	TRBJ1-1	TGTGCCAGCAGCCTCCAGGGCCCGATGGGGACTGAAGCTTTCTTT	CASSLQGPMGTEAFF
TRBV10-3	NA	NA	14	TRBJ2-3	TGTGCCATCAGTGAAGGAGGACCCCCAGATACGCAGTATTTT	CAISEGGPPDTQYF
TRBV18	NA	NA	15	TRBJ2-1	TGTGCCAGCTCACCAAGCCGGGGCTCCTACAATGAGCAGTTCTTC	CASSPSRGSYNEQFF
TRBV19	NA	NA	13	TRBJ2-1	TGTGCCAGTAGTACCAACTGGGTGGGTGAGCAGTTCTTC	CASSTNWVGEQFF
TRBV7-9	few	NA	15	TRBJ1-2	TGTGCCAGCAGCTTAGATGTAGCGAACTTCTATGGCTACACCTTC	CASSLDVANFYGYTF
TRBV2	NA	NA	14	TRBJ1-5	TGTGCCAGCAGTGAAATAAGGGGCAATCAGCCCCAGCATTTT	CASSEIRGNQPQHF
TRBV10-2	NA	TRBD1	14	TRBJ1-4	TGCGCCAGCAGCACCGGGACAGGGGTTGAAAAACTGTTTTTT	CASSTGTGVEKLFF
TRBV11-2	NA	TRBD1	15	TRBJ1-1	TGTGCCAGCAGCTTAGCGGGCAGGGGGCATACTGAAGCTTTCTTT	CASSLAGRGHTEAFF
TRBV6-2/TRBV6-3	few	NA	13	TRBJ2-3	TGTGCCAGCAGTCGGACCCCCCCAAATACGCAGTATTTT	CASSRTPPNTQYF
TRBV7-6	NA	NA	15	TRBJ1-4	TGTGCCAGCAGCTCGTCGACAGTGCCCCTCGAAAAACTGTTTTTT	CASSSSTVPLEKLFF
TRBV5-1	NA	NA	18	TRBJ2-1	TGCGCCAGCAGCCAAAGTAATCGAGCCTCGGGGAGATACAATGAGCAGTTCTTC	CASSQSNRASGRYNEQFF
TRBV2	NA	NA	12	TRBJ2-6	TGTGCCAGCAATCCGTGGGCCAACGTCCTGACTTTC	CASNPWANVLTF
TRBV10-3	NA	TRBD2	15	TRBJ2-3	TGTGCCATTGGCGAGGCGGGGGGAAGCACAGATACGCAGTATTTT	CAIGEAGGSTDTQYF
TRBV19	NA	NA	14	TRBJ1-1	TGTGCCAGTAACCCCCGTCGGGGGGCCTCTGAAGCTTTCTTT	CASNPRRGASEAFF
TRBV9	NA	NA	13	TRBJ1-1	TGTGCCAGCAGTCCAGTCTTGGGCGCTGAAGCTTTCTTT	CASSPVLGAEAFF
TRBV27	NA	NA	12	TRBJ2-5	TGTGCCAGCCGGACGGGGCAAGAGACCCAGTACTTC	CASRTGQETQYF
TRBV19	NA	NA	16	TRBJ1-5	TGTGCCAGTAGTATTCGACAGCTCTATAGCAATCAGCCCCAGCATTTT	CASSIRQLYSNQPQHF
TRBV6-2/TRBV6-3	once	NA	14	TRBJ2-7	TGTGCCAGCAGTGGAGCCGGGACAACCTACGAGCAGTACTTC	CASSGAGTTYEQYF
TRBV2	NA	NA	15	TRBJ2-5	TGTGCCAGCAGCCTCATTCAGGTGAATCAAGAGACCCAGTACTTC	CASSLIQVNQETQYF
TRBV5-1	once	NA	16	TRBJ1-1	TGCGCCAGCATCCCAGGGGCAGAGGTGACGAACACTGAAGCTTTCTTT	CASIPGAEVTNTEAFF
TRBV7-6	NA	NA	13	TRBJ1-1	TGTGCCAGCAGCCCAGGGACGAACACTGAAGCTTTCTTT	CASSPGTNTEAFF
TRBV7-9	NA	NA	13	TRBJ1-1	TGTGCCAGCAGCCAACAGGGCTCCACTGAAGCTTTCTTT	CASSQQGSTEAFF
TRBV16	NA	NA	14	TRBJ1-2	TGTGCCAGCAGCCAGACGAGACAGGCAGAAGGGGGTACCTTC	CASSQTRQAEGGTF
TRBV23-1	NA	NA	10	TRBJ1-1	TGCGCCAGACCCCAGTGTGAAGCTTTCTTT	CARPQCEAFF
TRBV2	NA	NA	13	TRBJ1-1	TGTGCCAGCAGTGACGAAGGGAACACTGAAGCTTTCTTT	CASSDEGNTEAFF
TRBV6-5	NA	TRBD1	13	TRBJ1-3	TGTGCCAGCAGCAGAGACAGGGGTAACACCATATATTTT	CASSRDRGNTIYF